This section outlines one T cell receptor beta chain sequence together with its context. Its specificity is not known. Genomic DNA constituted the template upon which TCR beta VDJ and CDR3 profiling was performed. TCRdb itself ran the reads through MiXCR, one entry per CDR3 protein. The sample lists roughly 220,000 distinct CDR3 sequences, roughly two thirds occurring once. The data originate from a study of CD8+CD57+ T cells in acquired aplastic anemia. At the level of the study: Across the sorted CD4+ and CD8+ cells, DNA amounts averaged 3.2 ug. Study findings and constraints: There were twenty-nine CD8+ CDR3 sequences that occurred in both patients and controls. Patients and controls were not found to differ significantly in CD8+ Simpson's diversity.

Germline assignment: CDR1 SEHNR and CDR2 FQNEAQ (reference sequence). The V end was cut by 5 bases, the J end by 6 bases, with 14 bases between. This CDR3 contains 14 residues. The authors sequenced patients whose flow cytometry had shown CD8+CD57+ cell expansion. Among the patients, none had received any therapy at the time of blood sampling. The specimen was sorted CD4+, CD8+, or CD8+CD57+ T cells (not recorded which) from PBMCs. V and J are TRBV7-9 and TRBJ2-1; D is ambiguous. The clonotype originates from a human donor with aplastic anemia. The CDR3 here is CASSLGTNANEQFF. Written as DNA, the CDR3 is TGTGCCAGCAGCCTCGGAACCAACGCCAATGAGCAGTTCTTC.